The present entry profiles one TCR beta chain with its context. The antigen is undetermined. The data originate from a study of identifying expanded T cells in peripheral blood. Study-wide results and caveats: Technical replicates showed roughly 1.2 changed clones; two weeks about 16; four weeks 19.

V lost 1 base to trimming and J lost 0 bases, with 11 bases between them. CDR3 length equals 16 residues. CDR1 is SGHRS, CDR2 YFSETQ, per germline. Collection occurred without any documented infections or immune events in donors. Here immunoSEQ multiplex PCR was the method, and the copy in TCRdb shows in-frame clones only, minus some. Counted here are just over 90,000 clones, roughly 86% occurring once; the ten biggest clones make up 3% to 5%. Sample: blood. This sequence joins TRBV5-1 and TRBJ1-5; possible D gene TRBD1, 5 bases. This sequence originates from a person between 18 and 75 years old in good health. The CDR3 protein is CASSLRGIYSNQPQHF. The CDR3 bases are TGCGCCAGCAGCTTGCGGGGGATCTATAGCAATCAGCCCCAGCATTTT.